One T cell receptor (beta chain) is described in this entry. What it binds is not known. This sample was included in a study of cytomegalovirus exposure and HLA in healthy donors. V lost 1 base and J 8 bases, leaving 11 bases between the germline ends. Germline assignment: CDR1 SGHAT and CDR2 FQNNGV. This CDR3 spans 13 amino acids. Study-level findings and limits: Listed as cytomegalovirus-associated were about 160 TCR beta chains.

Method: immunoSEQ multiplex PCR; TCRdb's copy keeps in-frame clones and lacks some. The repertoire has 250,000 to 300,000 clones, 80% to 90% of them found once; the top ten carry about 1%. The donors were members of the validation cohort, which comprised 90 to 150 subjects and was separate from the first cohort of 666 subjects. The rearrangement joins TRBV11-2 to TRBJ1-2, with D maybe TRBD1 (5 bases). This clonotype was obtained from a woman younger than 30 in good health and CMV-seronegative. The source material was PBMCs. The CDR3 DNA follows: TGTGCCAGCAGCTTAGCGGTCAGGGAAGGCTACACCTTC. Its translation: CASSLAVREGYTF.